This entry describes one T cell receptor (beta chain). No antigen is known for it. TCRdb redid the calling of the 5' RACE reads with MiXCR, one entry per CDR3 protein. The sample yields 150,000 to 200,000 distinct CDR3 sequences, roughly 15% seen once. The data were obtained in a study of T-cell memory formation after mild COVID-19. Whole-study results and caveats: Contracting CD4+ clones were located mainly in CM and EM, and CD8+ clones in EMRA.

The CDR3 runs to 15 residues. In germline, CDR1 is MGHRA, CDR2 YSYEKL. Trimming stripped 1 base from V and 4 bases from J, with 14 bases between. The source material was PBMCs or a T cell subset sorted from them (not recorded which). The chain employs TRBV4-1 and TRBJ2-7, with D maybe TRBD1 (5 bases). The source is an adult woman who had mild COVID-19 (a few samples of this study predate the infection). Cell type and time point are not known. The CDR3 is CASSQGGSGLYEQYF. In nucleotides, the CDR3 is TGCGCCAGCAGCCAAGGCGGATCAGGGCTGTACGAGCAGTACTTC.